The 7 T cell receptor beta chains below all came from one sample that was sequenced in a study of blood T cell repertoires in COVID-19. Sequencing used immunoSEQ multiplex PCR; TCRdb keeps in-frame clones, though not all of them. Among approximately 100,000 clones listed, under 90% were seen once. The material sequenced was peripheral blood. The origin of the receptors is a human donor in a cohort sampled during active or convalescent COVID-19.

This chain connects TRBV7-3 to TRBJ2-2; TRBD2 matches 9 bases. The ends lost 5 bases at V and 6 bases at J; junction bases unmatched: 7. The CDR3 consists of 15 residues. In germline, CDR1 is SGHTA, CDR2 FQGTGA. The CDR3 loop is CASSIDSGGAGELFF. The CDR3 DNA is TGTGCCAGCAGCATCGATAGCGGGGGCGCCGGGGAGCTGTTTTTT.

This rearrangement joins TRBV5-6 to TRBJ1-2, with 11 bases aligning to TRBD1. There are 16 residues in the CDR3. CDR1 is SGHDT and CDR2 is YYEEEE in the germline V gene. V was clipped by 3 bases and J by 7 bases; unmatched bases: 11. CDR3 sequence reads: CASSSATGQGVGGYTF. The CDR3 DNA reads as TGTGCCAGCAGCTCGGCCACGGGACAGGGGGTCGGTGGCTACACCTTC.

This chain links TRBV5-1 with TRBJ1-1, with TRBD1 matching 7 bases. The CDR3 sequence is 15 residues long. The V segment lost 0 bases and the J segment 2 bases; nucleotides outside the gene matches: 4. Per the germline V gene, CDR1 is SGHRS and CDR2 is YFSETQ. In DNA form, the CDR3 reads TGCGCCAGCAGCTTGGGGACAGGCGGAAACACTGAAGCTTTCTTT. It yields the protein CASSLGTGGNTEAFF.

This chain uses TRBV5-1 with TRBJ2-7; 8 bases map to TRBD1. The trim removed 4 bases at V and 4 bases at J, leaving 10 bases unmatched. The CDR3 is 15 amino acids. The germline CDR1 and CDR2 sequences are SGHRS and YFSETQ. CDR3 nucleotide sequence: TGCGCCAGCAGCACGACAGGGGCAACGGTGTACGAGCAGTACTTC. It specifies CASSTTGATVYEQYF.

V usage is TRBV6-5 and J usage is TRBJ1-5; 8 bases fit TRBD1. CDR3 length: 15 residues. Germline values: CDR1 MNHEY, CDR2 SVGAGI. J was trimmed by 1 base and V by 6 bases; bases with no gene match: 5. CDR3 loop: CASSLDRESNQPQHF. The CDR3 coding sequence is TGTGCCAGCAGCCTGGACAGGGAAAGCAATCAGCCCCAGCATTTT.

The chain joins TRBV5-1 to TRBJ2-1, with 8 bases fitting TRBD2. V shed 4 bases, J shed 5 bases, and the junction held 8 bases outside the gene matches. This CDR3 has 15 amino acids. Germline V gene sequence: CDR1 SGHRS, CDR2 YFSETQ. The CDR3 DNA reads as TGCGCCAGCAGCCCGGGAGGGGGGCCTCACAATGAGCAGTTCTTC. Protein: CASSPGGGPHNEQFF. The full variable domain, rest sourced from reference TRBV5-1 and TRBJ2-1, is KAGVTQTPRYLIKTRGQQVTLSCSPISGHRSVSWYQQTPGQGLQFLFEYFSETQRNKGNFPGRFSGRQFSNSRSEMNVSTLELGDSALYLCASSPGGGPHNEQFFGPGTRLTVL.

The V and J genes are TRBV7-9 and TRBJ2-2; a weak D match, TRBD2 (5 bases). This CDR3 is 14 amino acids long. V gave up 6 bases and J gave up 6 bases, with 14 bases separating them. CDR1 is SEHNR, CDR2 FQNEAQ, per germline (reference sequence). CDR3 DNA: TGTGCCAGCAGGTTTTCTGAGGGATCCGGGGAGCTGTTTTTT. Translated: CASRFSEGSGELFF.